Below are 16 T cell receptor beta chains sequenced from a single sample in a study of CD8 T cells in Susac syndrome (dated by TCRdb to about 2019). To prepare the library, the immunoSEQ multiplex PCR assay was applied. RNA was extracted using the RNeasy kit, and roughly 0.5 to 1 ug of the RNA was reverse transcribed with random hexamers. In TCRdb, the public reads were trimmed at Q25 with fastp and aligned with MiXCR, with productive beta chains retained. Identical CDR3 proteins give one entry, which carries the most common genes and DNA. Within this sample are about 180,000 distinct CDR3 sequences, with approximately 95% of them counted one time only. The ten largest clonotypes hold about 0.12% of the sample. Specimen: CD4+ T cells from PBMCs. These receptors were obtained from a human donor with Susac syndrome.

V and J are TRBV12-3 or TRBV12-4 and TRBJ1-1; possible D gene TRBD1, 5 bases. The CDR3 is made up of 14 amino acids. V lost 4 bases to trimming and J lost 1 base, with 10 bases between them. The CDR3 is CASSWGTANTEAFF. In DNA form, the CDR3 reads TGTGCCAGCAGTTGGGGGACGGCGAACACTGAAGCTTTCTTT.

The rearrangement links TRBV19 to TRBJ2-1; D may be TRBD1 or TRBD2 (6 bases each). V dropped 5 bases and J dropped 8 bases, with 16 bases sitting between them. The CDR3 runs 14 residues. Germline V gene sequence: CDR1 LNHDA, CDR2 SQIVND (reference sequence). The CDR3 bases are TGTGCCAGTAGTTTACAGGGACTGGTAGATGAGCAGTTCTTC. Amino acids: CASSLQGLVDEQFF.

CDR3 in DNA: TGTGCCTGGAGTCCCCTCGTGGGGGGGGGAGAGACCCAGTACTTC. Its protein is CAWSPLVGGGETQYF. The chain carries TRBV30 and TRBJ2-5; TRBD2 aligns across 7 bases. Germline V gives CDR1 GTSNPN, CDR2 SVGIG (reference sequence). The junction had 10 bases not matched to a gene; V was cut back by 2 bases and J by 4 bases. The CDR3 sequence is 15 residues long.

V and J are TRBV20-1 and TRBJ1-4; D not resolved. The V and J ends lost 6 bases and 4 bases respectively, with 12 bases between them. Germline lookup yields CDR1 DFQATT and CDR2 SNEGSKA (reference sequence). The length of the CDR3 is 13 residues. The CDR3 DNA is TGCAGTGCCATGGCGGGCGGTAATGAAAAACTGTTTTTT. It yields the protein CSAMAGGNEKLFF.

The chain recombines TRBV18 with TRBJ1-1; D is unclear. Deletions cut 5 bases from V and 3 bases from J, with 10 bases between. CDR3 length: 13 amino acids. The germline V gene has CDR1 KGHSH and CDR2 LQKENI. The CDR3 region is CASSATQDTEAFF. Here the CDR3 DNA reads TGTGCCAGCTCAGCGACTCAGGACACTGAAGCTTTCTTT. Based on the CDR3 plus reference TRBV18 and TRBJ1-1, the full variable domain is NAGVMQNPRHLVRRRGQEARLRCSPMKGHSHVYWYRQLPEEGLKFMVYLQKENIIDESGMPKERFSAEFPKEGPSILRIQQVVRGDSAAYFCASSATQDTEAFFGQGTRLTVV.

This rearrangement joins TRBV28 to TRBJ2-5, with TRBD1 as a possible D gene (5 bases). This CDR3 is 14 amino acids long. Per germline, CDR1 MDHEN and CDR2 SYDVKM. V was clipped by 7 bases and J by 4 bases, with 16 bases between them. The CDR3 region is CASTDTFRGETQYF. In nucleotides, the CDR3 is TGTGCCAGCACGGACACCTTTAGAGGAGAGACCCAGTACTTC.

This chain uses TRBV14 with TRBJ2-2; the D is unclear. CDR1 is SGHDN, CDR2 FVKESK, per germline. The V end was cut by 2 bases, the J end by 4 bases, with 5 bases between. The CDR3 extends over 13 amino acids. The CDR3 nucleotides are TGTGCCAGCAGCCAATATATCACCGGGGAGCTGTTTTTT. Amino acids: CASSQYITGELFF.

The gene calls are TRBV7-2 and TRBJ2-5, with 7 bases matching TRBD2. After removal of 5 bases from V and 4 bases from J, the junction contained 7 bases not matched to a gene. CDR3 length equals 14 residues. Germline CDR1 and CDR2: SGHTA and FQGNSA. CDR3 protein: CASSLPWEGETQYF. In DNA, the CDR3 is TGTGCCAGCAGCCTTCCCTGGGAGGGAGAGACCCAGTACTTC.

The V and J genes are TRBV7-8 and TRBJ2-5; D is unclear. There are 13 residues in the CDR3. Between the trimmed V and J ends, which lost 2 bases and 4 bases, there was a span of 8 bases. Germline CDR1 and CDR2: SGHVS and FQNEAQ. The chain's CDR3 is CASSLISRETQYF. CDR3 in DNA: TGTGCCAGCAGCTTAATCTCTAGAGAGACCCAGTACTTC.

This CDR3 is CASSLRGARSANTGELFF. CDR3 in DNA: TGCGCCAGCAGCTTGAGGGGGGCCAGATCCGCGAACACCGGGGAGCTGTTTTTT. The chain links TRBV5-1 to TRBJ2-2; either TRBD1 or TRBD2 may fit D (6 bases each). Germline CDR1 reads SGHRS; CDR2 reads YFSETQ. V was clipped by 1 base and J by 0 bases, with 16 bases between them. The CDR3 has 18 residues.

The chain is built from TRBV7-3 and TRBJ2-1, with a weak D call TRBD1 (6 bases). From germline, CDR1 is SGHTA and CDR2 FQGTGA. Trimming shortened V by 5 bases and J by 10 bases, and 18 bases separated the two germline ends. This CDR3 has 14 residues. The CDR3: CASSPDPRQGEQFF. The CDR3 bases are TGTGCCAGCAGCCCGGACCCCCGGCAGGGGGAGCAGTTCTTC.

The V gene is TRBV6-5, the J gene TRBJ1-5; D might be TRBD1 (5 bases). Germline CDR1 MNHEY, CDR2 SVGAGI. The V end lost 6 bases, the J end lost 3 bases, and 12 bases lay between the germline ends. The CDR3 contains 14 residues. Here the CDR3 reads CASRRAGYNQPQHF. In nucleotides, the CDR3 is TGTGCCAGCAGAAGGGCAGGGTACAATCAGCCCCAGCATTTT.

V gene TRBV2 combines with J gene TRBJ1-2; 10 bases fit TRBD1. The germline gives CDR1 SNHLY, CDR2 FYNNEI. The CDR3 has 15 residues. V trimming: 5 bases; J trimming: 2 bases; junction bases outside the gene matches: 5. This CDR3 reads CASSPRTGGNYGYTF. The DNA of the CDR3 is TGTGCCAGCAGTCCCCGGACAGGGGGAAACTATGGCTACACCTTC.

This clonotype was observed a handful of times. This rearrangement joins TRBV25-1 to TRBJ2-7; D is unclear. Germline V gene sequence: CDR1 MGHDK, CDR2 SYGVNS. V was cut by 4 bases and J by 6 bases, with 7 bases left in between. The CDR3 spans 11 residues. CDR3 nucleotides: TGTGCCAGCAGTGTGGGGTTCGAGCAGTACTTC. It yields the protein CASSVGFEQYF.

The chain couples TRBV2 to TRBJ1-5; TRBD1 might be the D (6 bases). Trimming left V 5 bases short and J 0 bases short, with 11 bases between. Germline assignment: CDR1 SNHLY and CDR2 FYNNEI. The CDR3 spans 15 residues. CDR3 amino acids: CASSKGHNSNQPQHF. In DNA, the CDR3 is TGTGCCAGCAGTAAGGGACATAATAGCAATCAGCCCCAGCATTTT.

J is TRBJ2-6 and V is TRBV24-1; D perhaps matches TRBD2 (5 bases). CDR3 length: 16 residues. V was pared by 4 bases and J by 2 bases, with 11 bases between. The V gene's germline CDR1 is KGHDR and CDR2 SFDVKD. The CDR3 loop is CATSDAAGTGANVLTF. CDR3 in DNA: TGTGCCACCAGTGACGCGGCCGGGACTGGGGCCAACGTCCTGACTTTC.